These 10 T cell receptor beta chains share one sample of origin, sequenced in a study of blood T cells in healthy people across ages. The second PCR ran 7 to 11 cycles with a sample-barcoded 5' primer and J-beta primers. TCRdb re-derived calls from the 5' RACE reads in MiXCR, one entry per CDR3 protein. The data contain about 1,000,000 distinct CDR3 sequences, over 35% of them seen just once; the ten biggest clones take up approximately 17%. Sequenced: blood. Receptors were obtained from a woman in her sixties in good health.

This clonotype was picked up a small number of times. The chain employs TRBV10-3 and TRBJ2-1, with 7 nucleotides matching TRBD2. This CDR3 is built from 12 residues. Germline V gene sequence: CDR1 ENHRY, CDR2 SYGVKD. V was pared by 6 bases and J by 9 bases, with 5 bases of the junction left unmatched. The CDR3 spells CAIRKTSIEQFF. DNA for the CDR3: TGTGCCATCAGGAAGACTAGCATTGAGCAGTTCTTC.

This clonotype was counted at least ten times. The rearrangement links TRBV29-1 to TRBJ2-7; D perhaps matches TRBD1 (5 bases). This CDR3 comprises 12 residues. From germline, CDR1 is SQVTM and CDR2 ANQGSEA. The V end lost 4 bases, the J end lost 3 bases, and 10 bases lay between the germline ends. CDR3 nucleotide sequence: TGCAGCGTTGTGGGCAGGGACTACGAGCAGTACTTC. This gives the protein CSVVGRDYEQYF.

This chain joins TRBV30 and TRBJ1-1; D not resolved. Germline assignment: CDR1 GTSNPN and CDR2 SVGIG (reference sequence). Between the trimmed V and J ends, which lost 4 bases and 3 bases, there was a span of 21 bases. The CDR3 sequence is 16 residues long. The CDR3 bases are TGTGCCTGGACCCGCGGGGAACTATCGAGGGACACTGAAGCTTTCTTT. It yields the protein CAWTRGELSRDTEAFF.

The table lists this clonotype with a few counts. This chain uses TRBV20-1 with TRBJ2-7; possibly TRBD1 or TRBD2 for D (5 bases each). This CDR3 has 15 residues. CDR1 DFQATT and CDR2 SNEGSKA come from the germline V gene (reference sequence). The germline V and J ends were trimmed by 3 bases and 1 base, with 16 bases remaining between them. The CDR3 nucleotides read TGCAGTGCTAGCCCCGGGGCAGGGCGATCCTACGAGCAGTACTTC. Its translation is CSASPGAGRSYEQYF.

This clonotype was observed once. V usage is TRBV6-1 and J usage is TRBJ2-6; 10 bases are shared with TRBD1. The J segment lost 1 base and the V segment lost 6 bases, leaving 12 bases of the junction unmatched. Germline V gives CDR1 MNHNS, CDR2 SASEGT. This CDR3 is 19 amino acids long. The CDR3 here is CASSRPTAGQGSGANVLTF. CDR3 DNA: TGTGCCAGCAGCCGACCCACTGCGGGACAGGGGTCTGGGGCCAACGTCCTGACTTTC.

This clonotype appeared a few times. The gene calls are TRBV24-1 and TRBJ2-1; 10 bases align to TRBD1. Per the germline V gene, CDR1 is KGHDR and CDR2 is SFDVKD. The CDR3 is 17 residues long. V trimming: 3 bases; J trimming: 10 bases; junction bases outside the gene matches: 14. The CDR3 DNA sequence: TGTGCCACCAGTGATATAACACCGACAGGGGGCAAGTGGGAGCAGTTCTTC. Its protein is CATSDITPTGGKWEQFF.

The table lists this clonotype with a few counts. The V gene is TRBV7-2, the J gene TRBJ2-5, with TRBD2 matching over 8 bases. Germline CDR1 is SGHTA and CDR2 is FQGNSA. Losses at the gene ends were 1 base for V and 5 bases for J; bases not matched to a gene: 3. The CDR3 spans 14 residues. The CDR3 region has the DNA TGTGCCAGCAGCTTAGGTCCTAGCGGGGAGACCCAGTACTTC. It encodes CASSLGPSGETQYF.

This clonotype appeared a single time. The chain has TRBV24-1 and TRBJ2-3; TRBD2 matches 7 bases. Germline CDR1 is KGHDR and CDR2 is SFDVKD. The CDR3 consists of 16 residues. The J segment lost 1 base and the V segment lost 4 bases, leaving 7 bases of the junction unmatched. CDR3 amino acids: CATSDPGGPGTDTQYF. CDR3 nucleotide sequence: TGTGCCACCAGTGACCCGGGGGGACCGGGCACAGATACGCAGTATTTT.

The chain employs TRBV15 and TRBJ2-5; D is perhaps TRBD2 (7 bases). The DNA matches TRBJ2-7 better at its end, which makes the J call doubtful. The germline gives CDR1 LNHNV, CDR2 YYDKDF (reference sequence). This CDR3 comprises 14 residues. In nucleotides, the CDR3 is TGTGCCACCAGGGGGGGCGGGAGTCGTGCCGAGCAGTACTTC. Its protein is CATRGGGSRAEQYF.

The V call is TRBV4-1, the J call TRBJ2-5, with 7 bases matching TRBD1. This CDR3 has 15 amino acids. CDR1 MGHRA and CDR2 YSYEKL come from the germline V gene. Germline trimming cut 0 bases from V and 1 base from J; bases unmatched to any gene: 2. The CDR3 sequence: CASSQDEGAQETQYF. The CDR3 DNA is TGCGCCAGCAGCCAAGATGAGGGGGCCCAAGAGACCCAGTACTTC.